Listed below are T cell receptor beta chains from one sample, sequenced in a study of T cells in Graves' hyperthyroidism and ophthalmopathy. MiXCR was run by TCRdb on the multiplex PCR reads, yielding one entry per CDR3 protein. The profile covers around 200,000 distinct CDR3 sequences, with 15% to 20% appearing a single time and roughly 28% taken by the ten largest. Sequences were obtained from blood. Receptors were obtained from a woman in her forties or fifties with Graves' hyperthyroidism. Both conserved end residues are part of each CDR3.

CDR3 length: 12; V gene: TRBV7-9; J gene: TRBJ1-4; CDR3 protein: CASSDLREKLFF
CDR3 length: 15; V gene: TRBV11-2; J gene: TRBJ1-2; CDR3 protein: CASSSGTGKKDGYTF
CDR3 length: 13; V gene: TRBV9; J gene: TRBJ1-1; CDR3 protein: CASSVELNTEAFF
CDR3 length: 16; V gene: TRBV7-2; J gene: TRBJ2-3; CDR3 protein: CASSRGTGSSTDTQYF
CDR3 length: 14; V gene: TRBV10-2; J gene: TRBJ2-1; CDR3 protein: CATEQGNPYNEQFF
CDR3 length: 16; V gene: TRBV6-5; J gene: TRBJ2-3; CDR3 protein: CASSYSGPFSTDTQYF
CDR3 length: 16; V gene: TRBV7-9; J gene: TRBJ2-2; CDR3 protein: CASSRLGTANTGELFF
CDR3 length: 14; V gene: TRBV5-1; J gene: TRBJ2-7; CDR3 protein: CASSLGQGVYEQYF
CDR3 length: 12; V gene: TRBV7-9; J gene: TRBJ1-5; CDR3 protein: CASSLQTGSQHF
CDR3 length: 16; V gene: TRBV11-2; J gene: TRBJ1-1; CDR3 protein: CASSLTSRGANTEAFF
CDR3 length: 14; V gene: TRBV2; J gene: TRBJ1-3; CDR3 protein: CASRDIPSGNTIYF
CDR3 length: 17; V gene: TRBV12-3/TRBV12-4; J gene: TRBJ2-1; CDR3 protein: CASSRRSGGRYCNEQFF
CDR3 length: 16; V gene: TRBV27; J gene: TRBJ2-2; CDR3 protein: CVSSRGQGQGTGELFF
CDR3 length: 15; V gene: TRBV12-3/TRBV12-4; J gene: TRBJ2-2; CDR3 protein: CASSYGRGRAGELFF
CDR3 length: 15; V gene: TRBV5-1; J gene: TRBJ2-3; CDR3 protein: CASSTLRPSGDTQYF
CDR3 length: 16; V gene: TRBV5-6; J gene: TRBJ2-7; CDR3 protein: CASSLEDGPISYEQYF
CDR3 length: 13; V gene: TRBV24-1; J gene: TRBJ2-1; CDR3 protein: CATGRDSWREQFF
CDR3 length: 14; V gene: TRBV7-9; J gene: TRBJ1-6; CDR3 protein: CASSSSHLNSPLHF
CDR3 length: 13; V gene: TRBV6-1; J gene: TRBJ2-2; CDR3 protein: CASSPLLTGELFF
CDR3 length: 14; V gene: TRBV5-1; J gene: TRBJ1-3; CDR3 protein: CASSLDNTGNTIYF
CDR3 length: 12; V gene: TRBV2; J gene: TRBJ2-2; CDR3 protein: CVIPLGAGELFF
CDR3 length: 17; V gene: TRBV6-1; J gene: TRBJ1-1; CDR3 protein: CASRDIKSARMNTEAFF
CDR3 length: 13; V gene: TRBV28; J gene: TRBJ2-3; CDR3 protein: CAGQTGGADTQYF
CDR3 length: 17; V gene: TRBV6-2/TRBV6-3; J gene: TRBJ2-7; CDR3 protein: CASSYSDRSPEPYEQYF
CDR3 length: 15; V gene: TRBV28; J gene: TRBJ1-5; CDR3 protein: CASSSTGAYNQPQHF
CDR3 length: 13; V gene: TRBV20-1; J gene: TRBJ1-2; CDR3 protein: CSARFGSNYGYTF
CDR3 length: 13; V gene: TRBV19; J gene: TRBJ2-7; CDR3 protein: CASNIPGLSEQYF
CDR3 length: 12; V gene: TRBV3-1; J gene: TRBJ1-6; CDR3 protein: CASRETASPLHF
CDR3 length: 14; V gene: TRBV9; J gene: TRBJ2-1; CDR3 protein: CASSAQTGGTEQFF
CDR3 length: 13; V gene: TRBV5-1; J gene: TRBJ1-2; CDR3 protein: CASTDRTGGGYTF
CDR3 length: 16; V gene: TRBV11-1; J gene: TRBJ2-2; CDR3 protein: CASSLVGLEGDGELFF
CDR3 length: 14; V gene: TRBV7-9; J gene: TRBJ1-1; CDR3 protein: CASSLDTTNTEAFF
CDR3 length: 13; V gene: TRBV11-2; J gene: TRBJ1-6; CDR3 protein: CASSPTGISPLHF
CDR3 length: 14; V gene: TRBV7-8; J gene: TRBJ1-2; CDR3 protein: CASSLDGKTGGYTF
CDR3 length: 13; V gene: TRBV7-3; J gene: TRBJ2-3; CDR3 protein: CASSLPPADTQYF
CDR3 length: 15; V gene: TRBV4-1; J gene: TRBJ2-1; CDR3 protein: CASSQRTGSLNEQFF
CDR3 length: 14; V gene: TRBV5-1; J gene: TRBJ2-2; CDR3 protein: CASSWSHNSGELFF
CDR3 length: 14; V gene: TRBV10-3; J gene: TRBJ2-7; CDR3 protein: CAISERDRGYEQYF
CDR3 length: 15; V gene: TRBV6-4; J gene: TRBJ2-5; CDR3 protein: CASSRVVGPVETQYF
CDR3 length: 16; V gene: TRBV12-3/TRBV12-4; J gene: TRBJ2-5; CDR3 protein: CASSSLLAGAEETQYF
CDR3 length: 11; V gene: TRBV6-2/TRBV6-3; J gene: TRBJ2-7; CDR3 protein: CASRDNYEQYF
CDR3 length: 14; V gene: TRBV19; J gene: TRBJ1-1; CDR3 protein: CASSIVQGDGRAFF
CDR3 length: 14; V gene: TRBV7-2; J gene: TRBJ2-7; CDR3 protein: CASSFKGSSYEQYF
CDR3 length: 13; V gene: TRBV2; J gene: TRBJ2-2; CDR3 protein: CASSEQGRGELFF
CDR3 length: 16; V gene: TRBV29-1; J gene: TRBJ2-3; CDR3 protein: CSVEDRLAGAIDTQYF
CDR3 length: 15; V gene: TRBV11-1; J gene: TRBJ1-5; CDR3 protein: CASSSGQGIGQPQHF
CDR3 length: 13; V gene: TRBV29-1; J gene: TRBJ2-4; CDR3 protein: CSVVAGGGNIQYF
CDR3 length: 15; V gene: TRBV7-9; J gene: TRBJ2-2; CDR3 protein: CASNRGGARTGELFF
CDR3 length: 15; V gene: TRBV7-2; J gene: TRBJ2-1; CDR3 protein: CASSAGRGGYNEQFF
CDR3 length: 15; V gene: TRBV6-2/TRBV6-3; J gene: TRBJ2-1; CDR3 protein: CASRGRGQAHNEQFF
CDR3 length: 13; V gene: TRBV7-9; J gene: TRBJ1-4; CDR3 protein: CASKVATNEKLFF
CDR3 length: 16; V gene: TRBV4-3; J gene: TRBJ2-7; CDR3 protein: CASSQDPPTGSYEQYF
CDR3 length: 14; V gene: TRBV3-1; J gene: TRBJ1-1; CDR3 protein: CASSQGYKNTEAFF